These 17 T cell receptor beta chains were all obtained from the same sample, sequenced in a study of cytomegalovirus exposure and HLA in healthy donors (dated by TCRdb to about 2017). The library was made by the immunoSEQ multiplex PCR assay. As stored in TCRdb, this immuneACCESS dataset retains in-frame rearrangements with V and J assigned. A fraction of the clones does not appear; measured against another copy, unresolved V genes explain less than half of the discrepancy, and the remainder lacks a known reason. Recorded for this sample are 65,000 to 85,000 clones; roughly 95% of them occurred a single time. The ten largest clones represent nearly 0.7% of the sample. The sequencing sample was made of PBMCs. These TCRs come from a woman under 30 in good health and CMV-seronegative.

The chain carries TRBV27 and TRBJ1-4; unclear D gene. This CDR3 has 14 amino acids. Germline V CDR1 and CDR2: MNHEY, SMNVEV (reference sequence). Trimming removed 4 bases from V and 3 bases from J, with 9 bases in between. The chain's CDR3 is CASSSGSANEKLFF. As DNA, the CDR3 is TGTGCCAGCAGTTCAGGTAGTGCTAATGAAAAACTGTTTTTT. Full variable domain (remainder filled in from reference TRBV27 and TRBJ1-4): EAQVTQNPRYLITVTGKKLTVTCSQNMNHEYMSWYRQDPGLGLRQIYYSMNVEVTDKGDVPEGYKVSRKEKRNFPLILESPSPNQTSLYFCASSSGSANEKLFFGSGTQLSVL.

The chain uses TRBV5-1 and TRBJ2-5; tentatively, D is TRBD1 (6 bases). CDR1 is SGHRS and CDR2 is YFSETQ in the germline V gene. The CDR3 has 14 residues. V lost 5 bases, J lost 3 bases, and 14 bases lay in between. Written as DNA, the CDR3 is TGCGCCAGCAGACCCAGAGGGGGAGAAGAGACCCAGTACTTC. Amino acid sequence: CASRPRGGEETQYF.

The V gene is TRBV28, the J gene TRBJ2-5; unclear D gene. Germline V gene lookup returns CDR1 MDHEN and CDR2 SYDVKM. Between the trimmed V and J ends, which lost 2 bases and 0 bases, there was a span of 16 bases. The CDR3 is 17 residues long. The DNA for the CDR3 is TGTGCCAGCAGTTTACATATCCTTCGCAGGTACCAAGAGACCCAGTACTTC. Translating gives CASSLHILRRYQETQYF.

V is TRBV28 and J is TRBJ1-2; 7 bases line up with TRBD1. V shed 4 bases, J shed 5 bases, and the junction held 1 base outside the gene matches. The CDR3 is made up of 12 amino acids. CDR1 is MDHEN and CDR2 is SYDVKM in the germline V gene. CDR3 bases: TGTGCCAGCAGTTACAGGGGATATGGCTACACCTTC. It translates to CASSYRGYGYTF.

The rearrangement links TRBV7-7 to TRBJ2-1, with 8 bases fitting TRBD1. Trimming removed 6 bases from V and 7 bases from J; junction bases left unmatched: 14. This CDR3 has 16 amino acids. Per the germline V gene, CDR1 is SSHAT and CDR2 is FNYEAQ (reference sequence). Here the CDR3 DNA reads TGTGCCAGCAGTACGGGGACAGGTGTTGTAGGGAATGAGCAGTTCTTC. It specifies CASSTGTGVVGNEQFF.

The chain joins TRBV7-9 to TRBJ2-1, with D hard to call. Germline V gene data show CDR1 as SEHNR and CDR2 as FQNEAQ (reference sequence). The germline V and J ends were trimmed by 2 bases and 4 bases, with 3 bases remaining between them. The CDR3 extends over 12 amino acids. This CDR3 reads CASSLQYNEQFF. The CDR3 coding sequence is TGTGCCAGCAGCTTACAGTACAATGAGCAGTTCTTC.

CDR3: CASSPGDTGGRKLFF. The CDR3 DNA reads TGTGCCAGCAGCCCCGGGGACACCGGGGGGCGAAAACTGTTTTTT. The chain joins TRBV6-5 to TRBJ1-4; possible D gene TRBD1, 6 bases. This CDR3 comprises 15 residues. Deletions cut 6 bases from V and 10 bases from J, with 21 bases between. From germline, CDR1 is MNHEY and CDR2 SVGAGI.

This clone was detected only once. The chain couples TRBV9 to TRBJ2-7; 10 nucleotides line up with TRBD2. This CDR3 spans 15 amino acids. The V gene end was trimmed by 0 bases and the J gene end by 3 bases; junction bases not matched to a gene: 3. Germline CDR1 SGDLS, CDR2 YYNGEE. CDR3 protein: CASSVVAGGLYEQYF. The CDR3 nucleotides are TGTGCCAGCAGCGTAGTAGCGGGGGGACTCTACGAGCAGTACTTC. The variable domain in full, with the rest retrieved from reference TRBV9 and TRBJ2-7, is DSGVTQTPKHLITATGQRVTLRCSPRSGDLSVYWYQQSLDQGLQFLIQYYNGEERAKGNILERFSAQQFPDLHSELNLSSLELGDSALYFCASSVVAGGLYEQYFGPGTRLTVT.

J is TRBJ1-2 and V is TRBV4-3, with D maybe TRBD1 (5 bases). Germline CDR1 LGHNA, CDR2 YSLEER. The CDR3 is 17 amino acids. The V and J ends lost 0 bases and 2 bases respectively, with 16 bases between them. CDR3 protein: CASSQEVVRGSNYGYTF. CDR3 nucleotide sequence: TGCGCCAGCAGCCAAGAAGTCGTCCGGGGGTCGAACTATGGCTACACCTTC.

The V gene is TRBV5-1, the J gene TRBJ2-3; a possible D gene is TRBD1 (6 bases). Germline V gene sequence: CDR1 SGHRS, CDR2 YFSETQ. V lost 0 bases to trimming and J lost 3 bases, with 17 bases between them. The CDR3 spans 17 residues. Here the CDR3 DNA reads TGCGCCAGCAGCTTGGATTTTGGCGGCAGGGGAACAGATACGCAGTATTTT. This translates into CASSLDFGGRGTDTQYF.

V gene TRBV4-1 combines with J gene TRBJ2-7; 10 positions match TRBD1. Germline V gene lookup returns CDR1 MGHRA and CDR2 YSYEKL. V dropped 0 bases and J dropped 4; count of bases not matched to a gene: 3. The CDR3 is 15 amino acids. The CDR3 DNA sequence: TGCGCCAGCAGCCAAGACGGACAGGGGGGGTACGAGCAGTACTTC. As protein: CASSQDGQGGYEQYF.

Here the CDR3 DNA reads TGTGCCAGCAGTTTGGCGGGGTCGATGAACACTGAAGCTTTCTTT. Amino acids: CASSLAGSMNTEAFF. The chain uses TRBV28 and TRBJ1-1; D remains ambiguous. The V end lost 3 bases, the J end lost 0 bases, and 11 bases lay between the germline ends. The CDR3 is made up of 15 amino acids. From germline, CDR1 is MDHEN and CDR2 SYDVKM.

In DNA, the CDR3 is TGTGCCAGCAGCTTGGGACAGACGACAGTCTATGAAAAACTGTTTTTT. This encodes CASSLGQTTVYEKLFF. V is TRBV7-8 and J is TRBJ1-4; 7 positions agree with TRBD1. CDR1 SGHVS and CDR2 FQNEAQ come from the germline V gene. The CDR3 contains 16 residues. The ends lost 3 bases at V and 6 bases at J; junction bases unmatched: 10. Using reference TRBV7-8 and TRBJ1-4 for the parts outside the CDR3, the full variable domain is GAGVSQSPRYKVAKRGQDVALRCDPISGHVSLFWYQQALGQGPEFLTYFQNEAQLDKSGLPSDRFFAERPEGSVSTLKIQRTQQEDSAVYLCASSLGQTTVYEKLFFGSGTQLSVL.

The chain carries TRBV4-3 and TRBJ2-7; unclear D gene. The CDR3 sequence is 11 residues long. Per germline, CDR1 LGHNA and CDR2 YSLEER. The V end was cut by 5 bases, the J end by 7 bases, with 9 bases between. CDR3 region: CASSLVPEQYF. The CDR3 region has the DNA TGCGCCAGCAGCTTAGTCCCGGAGCAGTACTTC.

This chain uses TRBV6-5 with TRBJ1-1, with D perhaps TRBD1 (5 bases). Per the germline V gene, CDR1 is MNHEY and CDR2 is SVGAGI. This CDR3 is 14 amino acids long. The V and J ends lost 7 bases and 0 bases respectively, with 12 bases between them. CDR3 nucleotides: TGTGCCAGCACCCGACAGAGGATGAACACTGAAGCTTTCTTT. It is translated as CASTRQRMNTEAFF.

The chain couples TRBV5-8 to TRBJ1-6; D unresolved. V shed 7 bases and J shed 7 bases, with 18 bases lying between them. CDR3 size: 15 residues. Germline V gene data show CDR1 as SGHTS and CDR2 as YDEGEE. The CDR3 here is CASCEEDTANSPLHF. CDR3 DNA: TGTGCCAGCTGCGAAGAAGACACTGCAAATTCACCCCTCCACTTT.

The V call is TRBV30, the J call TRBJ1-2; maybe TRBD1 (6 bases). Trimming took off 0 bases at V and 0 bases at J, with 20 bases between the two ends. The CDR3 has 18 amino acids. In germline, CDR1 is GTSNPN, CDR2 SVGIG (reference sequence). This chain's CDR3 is CAWSVLLMAGTPNYGYTF. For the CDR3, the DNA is TGTGCCTGGAGTGTACTTCTCATGGCTGGGACACCTAACTATGGCTACACCTTC.